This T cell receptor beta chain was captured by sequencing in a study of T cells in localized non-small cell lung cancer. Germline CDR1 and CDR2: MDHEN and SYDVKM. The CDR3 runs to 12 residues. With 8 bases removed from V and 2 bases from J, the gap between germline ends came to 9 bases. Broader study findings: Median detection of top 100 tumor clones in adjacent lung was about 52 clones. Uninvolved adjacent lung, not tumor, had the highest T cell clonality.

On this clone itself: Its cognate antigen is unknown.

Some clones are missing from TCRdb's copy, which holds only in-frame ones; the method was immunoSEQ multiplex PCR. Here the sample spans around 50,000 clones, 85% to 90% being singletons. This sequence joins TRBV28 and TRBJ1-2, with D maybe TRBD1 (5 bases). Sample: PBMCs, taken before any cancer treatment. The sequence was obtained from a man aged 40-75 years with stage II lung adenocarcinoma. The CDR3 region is CASQGTNYGYTF. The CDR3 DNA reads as TGTGCCAGCCAAGGGACGAACTATGGCTACACCTTC.